One TCR beta chain is described in this entry. This sample was included in a study of blood T cell repertoires in COVID-19. TCRdb's table, derived via immunoSEQ multiplex PCR, lists solely in-frame clones and lacks some. The sample carries about 440,000 clones, about nine tenths recorded once. Germline assignment: CDR1 LNHDA and CDR2 SQIVND (reference sequence). J was trimmed by 7 bases and V by 4 bases; bases with no gene match: 5. The CDR3 sequence is 14 residues long. The sequencing sample was made of PBMCs or T cells enriched from blood (not recorded which). The TCR originated in a man aged 18 to 29 who had recovered from COVID-19. J is TRBJ2-1 and V is TRBV19; 9 nucleotides agree with TRBD1. The CDR3 is CASSRGTGWNEQFF. The CDR3 nucleotides read TGTGCCAGTAGTAGGGGGACAGGGTGGAATGAGCAGTTCTTC.